Following are 15 T cell receptor beta chains from one sample sequenced in a study of shared clonotypes between healthy human individuals. Repertoires were generated with immunoSEQ multiplex PCR, while TCRdb's copy carries only in-frame clones and drops some. This sample has about 2 million clones, with about 95% found just once. Naive CD8 cells lacked CD45RO, underwent positive selection for CCR7 and left out terminally differentiated effector memory CD45RA+ cells. The sequenced material came from naive CD8+ T cells sorted from blood. The receptors originated from a man aged 18 to 30 in good health.

The V call is TRBV7-9, the J call TRBJ2-1, with unresolved D. Per germline, CDR1 SEHNR and CDR2 FQNEAQ (reference sequence). CDR3 length: 16 residues. V was cut by 1 base and J by 7 bases, with 17 bases left in between. The CDR3 DNA reads TGTGCCAGCAGCTTAGGTGATGTACTCCCTAATAATGAGCAGTTCTTC. Translating gives CASSLGDVLPNNEQFF.

The chain couples TRBV27 to TRBJ2-3, with TRBD2 matching over 7 bases. Germline V gene data show CDR1 as MNHEY and CDR2 as SMNVEV (reference sequence). The V gene end was trimmed by 1 base and the J gene end by 4 bases; junction bases not matched to a gene: 5. The length of the CDR3 is 15 residues. CDR3 nucleotide sequence: TGTGCCAGCAGTTTATGGGGGGGTAGCGCAGATACGCAGTATTTT. Its translation: CASSLWGGSADTQYF.

V gene TRBV9 combines with J gene TRBJ2-5; 11 bases agree with TRBD1. V dropped 6 bases and J dropped 5; count of bases not matched to a gene: 6. The germline V gene has CDR1 SGDLS and CDR2 YYNGEE. This CDR3 comprises 14 residues. The CDR3 DNA follows: TGTGCCAGCAACATGGGACAGGGGGGCGAGACCCAGTACTTC. Translating gives CASNMGQGGETQYF.

The chain carries TRBV7-9 and TRBJ2-6; 8 nucleotides agree with TRBD1. The CDR3 contains 19 residues. V shed 2 bases and J 2 bases; nucleotides not matched to a gene: 11. CDR1 SEHNR and CDR2 FQNEAQ come from the germline V gene (reference sequence). In DNA, the CDR3 is TGTGCCAGCAGCTTATTCGAGGGGACAGGCTTCACTGGGGCCAACGTCCTGACTTTC. Its translation: CASSLFEGTGFTGANVLTF.

V gene TRBV7-9 combines with J gene TRBJ2-7; D might be TRBD1 (5 bases). V gave up 1 base and J gave up 5 bases, with 9 bases separating them. Germline loops: CDR1 SEHNR, CDR2 FQNEAQ (reference sequence). This CDR3 is built from 13 residues. The CDR3 bases are TGTGCCAGCAGCTTAGATTGGGGCGACGAGCAGTACTTC. Residues: CASSLDWGDEQYF.

V is TRBV9 and J is TRBJ2-5, with 10 bases identical to TRBD1. The length of the CDR3 is 16 residues. Unmatched junction bases numbered 6, after V lost 2 bases and J lost 2 bases. The V gene's germline CDR1 is SGDLS and CDR2 YYNGEE. The CDR3, as DNA: TGTGCCAGCAGCGTTGGAGACAGGGGGCTTCAAGAGACCCAGTACTTC. Translation gives CASSVGDRGLQETQYF.

This clone was counted once. The chain recombines TRBV30 with TRBJ1-3; 8 bases line up with TRBD1. Germline V gives CDR1 GTSNPN, CDR2 SVGIG (reference sequence). The J segment lost 3 bases and the V segment lost 0 bases, leaving 4 bases of the junction unmatched. The CDR3 extends over 15 amino acids. The CDR3 DNA is TGTGCCTGGAGTGTACAGGGGGTGGATGGAAACACCATATATTTT. As protein: CAWSVQGVDGNTIYF. Full variable domain (remainder filled in from reference TRBV30 and TRBJ1-3): SQTIHQWPATLVQPVGSPLSLECTVEGTSNPNLYWYRQAAGRGLQLLFYSVGIGQISSEVPQNLSASRPQDRQFILSSKKLLLSDSGFYLCAWSVQGVDGNTIYFGEGSWLTVV.

The chain combines TRBV4-2 with TRBJ1-2; maybe TRBD1 (6 bases). The V gene's germline CDR1 is LGHNA and CDR2 YNFKEQ. V dropped 0 bases and J dropped 0 bases, with 14 bases sitting between them. There are 17 residues in the CDR3. The CDR3 region has the DNA TGTGCCAGCAGCCAAGAATTCCAGGACAGAGCTAACTATGGCTACACCTTC. The encoded protein is CASSQEFQDRANYGYTF.

Concerning this clone: Other DNA sequences in the same sample also yield this CDR3. This chain uses TRBV29-1 with TRBJ2-1; 9 nucleotides agree with TRBD1. This CDR3 has 14 amino acids. Germline V gene lookup returns CDR1 SQVTM and CDR2 ANQGSEA. The J segment lost 0 bases and the V segment lost 3 bases, leaving 0 bases of the junction unmatched. CDR3 nucleotides: TGCAGCGTTGAGGGACAGGGCTCCTACAATGAGCAGTTCTTC. Its protein product is CSVEGQGSYNEQFF.

Remarks on this clone: At the DNA level, this CDR3 is encoded by other sequences in the same sample as well. The chain is built from TRBV30 and TRBJ1-6; 8 bases map to TRBD1. Germline V gene data show CDR1 as GTSNPN and CDR2 as SVGIG (reference sequence). With 1 base clipped from V and 7 bases from J, the junction kept 3 bases outside the gene matches. CDR3 size: 14 residues. In nucleotides, the CDR3 is TGTGCCTGGAGTGGGGGACAGGAAAATTCACCCCTCCACTTT. The encoded protein is CAWSGGQENSPLHF.

V usage is TRBV4-1 and J usage is TRBJ2-7; maybe TRBD2 (6 bases). The germline CDR1 and CDR2 sequences are MGHRA and YSYEKL. The CDR3 is made up of 15 amino acids. Trimming took off 1 base at V and 5 bases at J, with 15 bases between the two ends. In DNA, the CDR3 is TGCGCCAGCAGCCAAGCCAAAGCGGGCACGAACGAGCAGTACTTC. This codes for CASSQAKAGTNEQYF.

The J gene is TRBJ2-4, the V gene TRBV4-1; D gene unclear. The CDR3 covers 18 residues. Trimming cost V 1 base and J 0 bases, with 16 bases left between them. Germline CDR1 and CDR2: MGHRA and YSYEKL. CDR3 sequence: CASSQVPAGSLAKNIQYF. The CDR3 nucleotides read TGCGCCAGCAGCCAAGTCCCCGCAGGCTCTTTAGCCAAAAACATTCAGTACTTC.

A remark on this clone: At one end, the junction sequence differs from germline, possibly due to a read error. The gene calls are TRBV7-9 and TRBJ2-3; possibly TRBD1 for D (5 bases). The CDR3 contains 12 residues. The germline V gene encodes CDR1 SEHNR and CDR2 FQNEAQ (reference sequence). The CDR3: CASSLVGVHEHF. In DNA form, the CDR3 reads TGTGCCAGCAGCTTAGTAGGGGTCCACGAGCATTTT.

The rearrangement links TRBV7-8 to TRBJ2-3; TRBD2 matches 8 bases. The CDR3 has 15 amino acids. Trimming took 2 bases from V and 5 from J; bases not matched to a gene: 6. Germline CDR1 reads SGHVS; CDR2 reads FQNEAQ. The DNA for the CDR3 is TGTGCCAGCAGCTTACCAGCGGGGGTTGTAGATACGCAGTATTTT. Its translation is CASSLPAGVVDTQYF. The full variable domain, rest sourced from reference TRBV7-8 and TRBJ2-3, is GAGVSQSPRYKVAKRGQDVALRCDPISGHVSLFWYQQALGQGPEFLTYFQNEAQLDKSGLPSDRFFAERPEGSVSTLKIQRTQQEDSAVYLCASSLPAGVVDTQYFGPGTRLTVL.

This clone was recorded a few times. V and J are TRBV19 and TRBJ1-2, with 9 nucleotides matching TRBD1. Germline V gives CDR1 LNHDA, CDR2 SQIVND (reference sequence). CDR3 size: 15 residues. V lost 1 base and J lost 3; bases outside the gene matches: 3. Here the CDR3 reads CASSIGQGVHYGYTF. The CDR3, as DNA: TGTGCCAGTAGTATAGGACAGGGGGTTCACTATGGCTACACCTTC.